Listed here are 23 T cell receptor beta chains from one sample, sequenced in a study of shared clonotypes between healthy human individuals. Assay: immunoSEQ multiplex PCR; the TCRdb copy retains only in-frame clones and omits some. Among a few million clones listed, 90% to 97% were seen once. The sequenced sample was naive CD4+ T cells sorted from blood. Sample subset: CD45RA+ positively selected. The source of these receptors is a man between 18 and 29 years old in good health.

The chain couples TRBV11-2 to TRBJ1-2; D call uncertain. The CDR3 runs 14 residues. Germline V gene lookup returns CDR1 SGHAT and CDR2 FQNNGV. The ends were cut back, 5 bases at V and 1 base at J, with 11 bases in the middle. The CDR3 bases are TGTGCCAGCAGCCCCTTCGACAATAACTATGGCTACACCTTC. Residues: CASSPFDNNYGYTF.

This sequence joins TRBV2 and TRBJ2-3, with 14 bases aligning to TRBD2. The CDR3 is 19 amino acids. Trimming removed 1 base from V and 6 bases from J; junction bases left unmatched: 12. CDR1 is SNHLY, CDR2 FYNNEI, per germline. CDR3 in amino acids: CASSEGGLAGGPRRDTQYF. The CDR3 nucleotides are TGTGCCAGCAGTGAAGGAGGACTAGCGGGGGGTCCCCGGAGGGATACGCAGTATTTT.

J is TRBJ1-5 and V is TRBV12-5; 8 positions match TRBD1. V lost 4 bases and J lost 4; bases outside the gene matches: 3. This CDR3 is 14 amino acids long. Germline V gene lookup returns CDR1 LGHNT and CDR2 FRNRAP. In DNA, the CDR3 is TGTGCTAGTGGTTCCAGGACAGGGAATCAGCCCCAGCATTTT. Amino acid sequence: CASGSRTGNQPQHF.

The chain uses TRBV19 and TRBJ2-7; no clear D gene. Germline V CDR1 and CDR2: LNHDA, SQIVND (reference sequence). This CDR3 contains 13 residues. The V end was cut by 5 bases, the J end by 6 bases, with 14 bases between. The CDR3 nucleotides read TGTGCCAGTAGTTTATTGACATCTGTCGAGCAGTACTTC. It codes for CASSLLTSVEQYF.

The V and J genes are TRBV6-1 and TRBJ2-7, with D perhaps TRBD1 or TRBD2 (6 bases each). The CDR3 has 15 residues. The ends were cut back, 3 bases at V and 3 bases at J, with 15 bases in the middle. Looked up from germline, CDR1 is MNHNS and CDR2 is SASEGT. The CDR3 DNA reads as TGTGCCAGCAGTGAGGGGGGCACGGGGGTCTACGAGCAGTACTTC. Protein product: CASSEGGTGVYEQYF.

J is TRBJ2-7 and V is TRBV4-3; D may be TRBD1 (7 bases). Germline CDR1 LGHNA, CDR2 YSLEER. Trimming left V 2 bases short and J 0 bases short, with 8 bases between. The length of the CDR3 is 14 residues. CDR3 sequence: CASSQQGGSYEQYF. CDR3 bases: TGCGCCAGCAGCCAACAGGGGGGCTCCTACGAGCAGTACTTC.

This chain connects TRBV9 to TRBJ2-5, with a tentative D call TRBD1 (5 bases). Germline CDR1 SGDLS, CDR2 YYNGEE. The ends were cut back, 4 bases at V and 1 base at J, with 20 bases in the middle. The CDR3 loop spans 17 amino acids. The CDR3 loop reads CASSSSVRERGQETQYF. The CDR3 DNA sequence: TGTGCCAGCAGCTCCTCGGTCAGGGAAAGGGGCCAAGAGACCCAGTACTTC.

The chain combines TRBV28 with TRBJ2-7; possibly TRBD2 for D (7 bases). Deletions cut 3 bases from V and 1 base from J, with 19 bases between. The CDR3 totals 17 residues. CDR1 is MDHEN and CDR2 is SYDVKM in the germline V gene. The DNA of the CDR3 is TGTGCCAGCAGTTTCCCCATAAGGGGGGGACCGTCCTACGAGCAGTACTTC. Its protein product is CASSFPIRGGPSYEQYF.

This clone has only one observation. CDR3 nucleotide sequence: TGCAGCGTTACAGGAGAGAACACAGATACGCAGTATTTT. Its translation is CSVTGENTDTQYF. The rearrangement joins TRBV29-1 to TRBJ2-3, with D possibly TRBD1 on 5 matching bases. Germline values: CDR1 SQVTM, CDR2 ANQGSEA. CDR3 length: 13 amino acids. The V gene lost 5 bases and the J gene lost 2 bases, with 11 bases spanning the gap.

For this clone: Other DNA sequences in the same sample also yield this CDR3. The rearrangement uses TRBV7-2 and TRBJ1-5, with D perhaps matching TRBD1 (5 bases). Germline V CDR1 and CDR2: SGHTA, FQGNSA. V was clipped by 1 base and J by 0 bases, with 7 bases between them. The CDR3 consists of 15 residues. The CDR3, as DNA: TGTGCCAGCAGCTTAGGGGGCAGTAGCAATCAGCCCCAGCATTTT. Translating it yields CASSLGGSSNQPQHF.

The V and J genes are TRBV20-1 and TRBJ2-5; unclear D gene. The CDR3 totals 9 residues. Trimming left V 5 bases short and J 13 bases short, with 11 bases between. The germline CDR1 and CDR2 sequences are DFQATT and SNEGSKA (reference sequence). DNA for the CDR3: TGCAGTGCTCCCCCAACGCTGTACTTC. It translates to CSAPPTLYF.

The genes are TRBV6-5 and TRBJ2-3, with 8 bases aligning to TRBD2. Per the germline V gene, CDR1 is MNHEY and CDR2 is SVGAGI. V shed 0 bases, J shed 3 bases, and the junction held 5 bases outside the gene matches. This CDR3 has 16 amino acids. Here the CDR3 reads CASSYSYGGATDTQYF. Here the CDR3 DNA reads TGTGCCAGCAGTTACTCTTACGGGGGGGCTACAGATACGCAGTATTTT.

The V gene is TRBV4-1, the J gene TRBJ2-1; 9 nucleotides line up with TRBD1. Germline trimming cut 4 bases from V and 6 bases from J; bases unmatched to any gene: 4. There are 14 residues in the CDR3. Looked up from germline, CDR1 is MGHRA and CDR2 is YSYEKL. CDR3 in DNA: TGCGCCAGCAGCCGGGGGACAGGGTTCAATGAGCAGTTCTTC. Protein product: CASSRGTGFNEQFF.

V and J are TRBV19 and TRBJ1-1; D uncertain. CDR1 is LNHDA and CDR2 is SQIVND in the germline V gene (reference sequence). The ends were cut back, 1 base at V and 4 bases at J, with 7 bases in the middle. The CDR3 sequence is 13 residues long. The CDR3 DNA reads TGTGCCAGTAGTATAGTAGTAGCCACTGAAGCTTTCTTT. It is translated as CASSIVVATEAFF.

This chain uses TRBV15 with TRBJ2-1; 8 positions match TRBD2. CDR1 and CDR2 from the germline V gene are LNHNV and YYDKDF (reference sequence). CDR3 length: 15 amino acids. V gave up 0 bases and J gave up 2 bases; unmatched junction bases: 0. CDR3 sequence reads: CATSRDGGAYNEQFF. The CDR3, as DNA: TGTGCCACCAGCAGAGACGGGGGGGCCTACAATGAGCAGTTCTTC.

This clone occurred a few times. The same CDR3 can be traced to other DNA sequences in this sample. The rearrangement uses TRBV10-3 and TRBJ2-5, with D hard to call. Trimming stripped 4 bases from V and 1 base from J, with 4 bases between. The CDR3 contains 12 residues. CDR1 ENHRY and CDR2 SYGVKD come from the germline V gene. The CDR3 region has the DNA TGTGCCATCAGTGGGACCCAAGAGACCCAGTACTTC. The encoded protein is CAISGTQETQYF.

The genes are TRBV5-4 and TRBJ2-7; D is unresolved. V lost 0 bases, J lost 0 bases, and 16 bases lay in between. The CDR3 is 17 amino acids. Per germline, CDR1 SGHNT and CDR2 YYREEE (reference sequence). In DNA form, the CDR3 reads TGTGCCAGCAGCTTGGGATCCACTCACCCAAGCTCCTACGAGCAGTACTTC. Its translation: CASSLGSTHPSSYEQYF.

The chain is built from TRBV5-1 and TRBJ2-6, with D possibly TRBD1 on 6 matching bases. Trimming cost V 4 bases and J 1 base, with 18 bases left between them. Germline V gene data show CDR1 as SGHRS and CDR2 as YFSETQ. This CDR3 is 18 amino acids long. This CDR3 is CASSTSGVLRSGANVLTF. The CDR3 bases are TGCGCCAGCAGCACATCAGGGGTTCTAAGGTCTGGGGCCAACGTCCTGACTTTC.

This chain joins TRBV2 and TRBJ1-2; no clear D gene. The V and J ends lost 7 bases and 4 bases respectively, with 7 bases between them. Looked up from germline, CDR1 is SNHLY and CDR2 is FYNNEI. The CDR3 contains 11 residues. The CDR3 region is CASTASYGYTF. CDR3 DNA sequence: TGTGCCAGCACCGCCTCCTATGGCTACACCTTC. The variable domain in full, with the rest retrieved from reference TRBV2 and TRBJ1-2, is EPEVTQTPSHQVTQMGQEVILRCVPISNHLYFYWYRQILGQKVEFLVSFYNNEISEKSEIFDDQFSVERPDGSNFTLKIRSTKLEDSAMYFCASTASYGYTFGSGTRLTVV.

This chain joins TRBV6-1 and TRBJ1-3, with D possibly being TRBD1 (6 bases). V shed 7 bases and J shed 4 bases, with 17 bases lying between them. Germline assignment: CDR1 MNHNS and CDR2 SASEGT. This CDR3 has 15 amino acids. The CDR3 is CASTIGGGSGNTIYF. DNA for the CDR3: TGTGCCAGCACCATAGGGGGAGGGAGCGGAAACACCATATATTTT.

This clone was detected only once. The chain uses TRBV11-2 and TRBJ1-1; D call uncertain. Trimming pared 2 bases from V and 4 bases from J, leaving 14 bases between. Germline assignment: CDR1 SGHAT and CDR2 FQNNGV. This CDR3 has 15 residues. The CDR3 reads CASSLHPVRATEAFF. DNA of the CDR3: TGTGCCAGCAGCTTACATCCGGTTCGCGCCACTGAAGCTTTCTTT.

The chain joins TRBV2 to TRBJ2-5; TRBD1 matches at 7 bases. The CDR3 covers 13 residues. V was clipped by 6 bases and J by 7 bases; unmatched bases: 8. CDR1 is SNHLY, CDR2 FYNNEI, per germline. In nucleotides, the CDR3 is TGTGCCAGCAGGACAGGGCTCGGAGGGACCCAGTACTTC. This codes for CASRTGLGGTQYF.

V usage is TRBV4-1 and J usage is TRBJ2-7; no clear D. In germline, CDR1 is MGHRA, CDR2 YSYEKL. This CDR3 spans 12 amino acids. V was trimmed by 2 bases and J by 6 bases, leaving 8 bases between them. CDR3 protein: CASSQNSLEQYF. Written as DNA, the CDR3 is TGCGCCAGCAGCCAAAATTCCCTCGAGCAGTACTTC.